Presented here are 29 T cell receptor beta chains from one specimen sequenced in a study of tumor-infiltrating lymphocytes in primary liver carcinoma. Scientists recovered RNA and DNA together from approximately 20-30 mg of unsorted bulk tissue. From roughly 0.55 ug of total RNA, TCR beta-specific cDNA was reverse-transcribed using a constant-region primer. Slightly modified ARM-PCR with three nested multiplex PCR rounds yielded TCR beta libraries. Investigators reported that the first two PCR rounds, at around 10 cycles each, used TRBV1-TRBV30 forward primers with a C-beta reverse primer. TCRdb passed the multiplex PCR reads through MiXCR, listing each CDR3 protein once. The sample includes some 180,000 distinct CDR3 sequences, approximately 80% of them seen just once. The sequenced sample consisted of tumor tissue from primary liver carcinoma. The receptor source for this set is a man aged 35 to 55 with primary liver carcinoma and hepatitis B virus infection.

As regards this clonotype: At one boundary the junction diverges from the germline segment, which might be a read error. The V gene is TRBV11-2, the J gene TRBJ2-1; D gene ambiguous. This CDR3 spans 17 amino acids. Germline assignment: CDR1 SGHAT and CDR2 FQNNGV. The CDR3 sequence is CASSLVALSGSYDEQFF. CDR3 nucleotide sequence: TGTGCCAGCAGCTTAGTCGCTCTCTCGGGCTCCTACGATGAGCAGTTCTTC.

The chain employs TRBV11-2 and TRBJ2-7; D remains ambiguous. The V gene's germline CDR1 is SGHAT and CDR2 FQNNGV. This CDR3 has 12 residues. The CDR3 coding sequence is TGTGTCGGCAGTCCCTGGGGCTACGAGCAGTACTTC. It is translated as CVGSPWGYEQYF. Filled out from reference TRBV11-2 and TRBJ2-7, the complete variable domain reads EAGVAQSPRYKIIEKRQSVAFWCNPISGHATLYWYQQILGQGPKLLIQFQNNGVVDDSQLPKDRFSAERLKGVDSTLKIQPAKLEDSAVYLCVGSPWGYEQYFGPGTRLTVT.

This clonotype occurred once. The chain has TRBV6-5 and TRBJ1-2, with D hard to call. This CDR3 has 11 residues. Germline CDR1 MNHEY, CDR2 SVGAGI. CDR3 DNA sequence: TGTATCAGCACCGATGGGAAAGGCTACACCTTC. Translation gives CISTDGKGYTF.

The CDR3 here is CASWFGLAGVTSSYEQYF. CDR3 nucleotides: TGTGCCAGCTGGTTTGGACTAGCGGGAGTCACCAGCTCCTACGAGCAGTACTTC. This sequence joins TRBV5-6 and TRBJ2-7; 13 bases are a match to TRBD2. The V and J ends lost 7 bases and 0 bases, in that order; junction bases with no gene match: 13. The germline V gene has CDR1 SGHDT and CDR2 YYEEEE. This CDR3 is 18 amino acids long.

A single count supports this clonotype. Because it lacks the conserved phenylalanine or tryptophan at the end, this CDR3 is likely a read error. The DNA is left out, because the CDR3 cannot be placed on it with certainty; the CDR3 is given as TCRdb lists it. V is TRBV11-1 and J is TRBJ2-5; the table names TRBD2, a call not compared with the DNA. The CDR3 region is 15 residues in length, termini included. Germline V lookup: CDR1 SGHAT, CDR2 FQDESV (reference sequence). The CDR3 loop reads CARTLMGLAGETQYL.

The gene calls are TRBV29-1 and TRBJ1-1, with 9 bases matching TRBD1. This CDR3 spans 15 amino acids. Germline V gene lookup returns CDR1 SQVTM and CDR2 ANQGSEA. Written as DNA, the CDR3 is TGCATCGTCGCCCCGGGACAGGGCATGGGCGCTGAAGCTTTCTTT. This translates into CIVAPGQGMGAEAFF.

This clonotype appeared many times. This chain joins TRBV4-2 and TRBJ2-1; TRBD2 aligns across 11 bases. V was clipped by 1 base and J by 4 bases; unmatched bases: 6. The CDR3 totals 17 residues. Looked up from germline, CDR1 is LGHNA and CDR2 is YNFKEQ. For the CDR3, the DNA is TGTGCCAGCAGCCAAGCAGGGGCTAGCGGGAGGTACAATGAGCAGTTCTTC. Amino acid sequence: CASSQAGASGRYNEQFF.

Concerning this clonotype: The conserved final phenylalanine or tryptophan is absent from the CDR3, which likely points to a read error. The DNA is omitted, as the CDR3 cannot be located on it reliably, and the CDR3 follows TCRdb's listing. This chain joins TRBV4-1 and TRBJ2-7. From germline, CDR1 is MGHRA and CDR2 YSYEKL. The CDR3 extends over 14 residues, inclusive of both ends. The CDR3 here is CASSHSNQIYEEYL.

In the case of this clonotype: Possible read error: a much larger clone is one base away. This chain connects TRBV5-1 to TRBJ1-2; D gene ambiguous. Germline V lookup: CDR1 SGHRS, CDR2 YFSETQ. V lost 4 bases and J 4 bases, leaving 11 bases between the germline ends. The CDR3 loop spans 13 amino acids. This chain's CDR3 is CASSHNPIYGYTF. The CDR3 bases are TGCGCCAGCAGCCACAACCCTATCTATGGCTACACCTTC.

Of note for this clonotype: It is likely a read error, because the conserved phenylalanine at the end of the CDR3 is missing. The chain joins TRBV19 to TRBJ2-3; D not resolved. The germline V gene encodes CDR1 LNHDA and CDR2 SQIVND (reference sequence). V shed 6 bases and J shed 5 bases, with 9 bases lying between them. The CDR3 loop spans 12 amino acids. The chain's CDR3 is CASRLNRDTQYY. The DNA of the CDR3 is TGTGCCAGTAGGCTTAACCGAGATACGCAGTATTAT.

In its sample, this clonotype was seen once. Since the CDR3 does not end with the conserved phenylalanine or tryptophan, this likely comes from a read error. CDR3 sequence: CAISPSDGYGNNEQFL. As DNA, the CDR3 is TGTGCCATCAGCCCCTCGGACGGTTACGGTAATAATGAGCAGTTCTTA. The V and J genes are TRBV14 and TRBJ2-1; D is unclear. This CDR3 comprises 16 residues. CDR1 and CDR2 from the germline V gene are SGHDN and FVKESK.

This clonotype has ten or more counts. V usage is TRBV28 and J usage is TRBJ2-3; D is ambiguous. Germline assignment: CDR1 MDHEN and CDR2 SYDVKM. The germline V and J ends were trimmed by 3 bases and 6 bases, with 1 base remaining between them. The CDR3 consists of 10 residues. CDR3 sequence: CASSFDTQYF. The CDR3 DNA follows: TGTGCCAGCAGTTTTGATACGCAGTATTTT.

On this clonotype itself: This may stem from a read error, because a much larger clone lies one nucleotide away. The genes are TRBV5-1 and TRBJ2-5; a possible D gene is TRBD2 (5 bases). CDR1 and CDR2 (germline): SGHRS, YFSETQ. The CDR3 has 13 amino acids. The CDR3 sequence: CASRRTPKETQHF. The CDR3 DNA sequence: TGCGCCAGCAGGCGGACTCCCAAAGAGACCCAGCACTTC.

The gene calls are TRBV12-3 or TRBV12-4 and TRBJ1-1, with TRBD1 identical over 8 bases. The CDR3 is 15 amino acids. V shed 7 bases, J shed 1 base, and the junction held 8 bases outside the gene matches. The CDR3 sequence is CASIPVTGGNTEAFF. CDR3 in DNA: TGTGCCAGCATCCCCGTCACAGGGGGGAACACTGAAGCTTTCTTT.

A remark on this clonotype: A single base separates this from a much larger clone, so it may be a read error. The V gene is TRBV29-1, the J gene TRBJ2-3; D unresolved. V lost 5 bases, J lost 2 bases, and 17 bases lay in between. Germline values: CDR1 SQVTM, CDR2 ANQGSEA. The CDR3 is 15 residues long. CDR3 in amino acids: CSVQQAVSTTDTQYF. The CDR3 nucleotides read TGCAGCGTTCAACAAGCAGTATCTACCACAGATACGCAGTATTTT.

Concerning this clonotype itself: Its ends do not fully match the called genes, so a read error is possible. The chain joins TRBV6-1 to TRBJ2-7; D remains unclear. The CDR3 has 14 residues. The germline CDR1 and CDR2 sequences are MNHNS and SASEGT. The CDR3 here is CASSLGSAPYEQYF. In DNA form, the CDR3 reads TGTGCCAGCAGTCTTGGGTCCGCTCCCTATGAGCAGTACTTC.

V is TRBV6-1 and J is TRBJ1-5; D might be TRBD1 (5 bases). V lost 6 bases to trimming and J lost 4 bases, with 16 bases between them. The CDR3 consists of 15 residues. Germline V lookup: CDR1 MNHNS, CDR2 SASEGT. The CDR3 DNA sequence: TGTGCCAGCAGCGTGGACAAGGGCTGGAATCAGCCCCAGCATTTT. Protein: CASSVDKGWNQPQHF.

A single count supports this clonotype. A much more abundant neighbour one base away suggests this may be a read error. The rearrangement uses TRBV28 and TRBJ2-1; 9 nucleotides match TRBD2. The CDR3 covers 15 residues. V shed 6 bases and J 8 bases; nucleotides not matched to a gene: 11. Germline CDR1 MDHEN, CDR2 SYDVKM. The CDR3 nucleotides read TGTGCCAGCAGCCTAGGGAGTAGCGGGAGTGATGAGCAGTTCTTC. Translation gives CASSLGSSGSDEQFF.

This chain joins TRBV11-1 and TRBJ1-2; no clear D. The CDR3 spans 14 residues. V lost 6 bases and J 9 bases, leaving 20 bases between the germline ends. Germline CDR1 SGHAT, CDR2 FQDESV (reference sequence). CDR3 protein: CASRLTRQGGSYTF. The CDR3 DNA is TGTGCCAGCAGATTAACGCGCCAAGGCGGAAGCTACACCTTC.

With respect to this clonotype: A junction boundary mismatches the germline segment, possibly from a read error. The gene calls are TRBV29-1 and TRBJ2-1; 7 positions agree with TRBD2. Looked up from germline, CDR1 is SQVTM and CDR2 is ANQGSEA. This CDR3 is 14 amino acids long. The CDR3 DNA reads TGTAGCGTGTTGACTAGCAGGATGGGCAATGAGCAGTTCTTC. It yields the protein CSVLTSRMGNEQFF.

The table lists this clonotype with a few counts. This chain links TRBV29-1 with TRBJ2-2; tentatively, D is TRBD2 (6 bases). CDR3 length equals 15 residues. The V gene's germline CDR1 is SQVTM and CDR2 ANQGSEA. DNA of the CDR3: TGCGGGACGTCGATGGTTAGGGGAGGCACCGGGGAGCTGTTTTTT. Amino acids: CGTSMVRGGTGELFF.

About this clonotype: One end of the junction fails to match germline, which may point to a read error. This chain uses TRBV6-1 with TRBJ1-1, with 8 bases matching TRBD1. CDR3 size: 14 residues. Germline V gene data show CDR1 as MNHNS and CDR2 as SASEGT. CDR3 DNA sequence: TGTGCCAGCAACCCAATCACAGGGGGGACTGAAGCTCTCTTT. This gives the protein CASNPITGGTEALF.

In this sample, this clonotype turned up once. The junction does not match germline at one end; this may be a read error. V is TRBV11-1 and J is TRBJ2-4, with 7 bases aligning to TRBD2. The germline V gene encodes CDR1 SGHAT and CDR2 FQDESV (reference sequence). The CDR3 runs 17 residues. The CDR3 reads CASIFPWTSGTKNIQYF. For the CDR3, the DNA is TGTGCCAGCATCTTTCCCTGGACTAGTGGGACCAAAAACATCCAGTACTTC.

About this clonotype itself: Mismatch with germline at one junction end may stem from a read error. V gene TRBV24-1 combines with J gene TRBJ1-5; 9 bases match TRBD1. From germline, CDR1 is KGHDR and CDR2 SFDVKD. The CDR3 is 16 residues long. The CDR3 bases are TGTGCCACCCGGGACAGGGTCACATATAGCCATCAGCCTCAGCATTTT. It translates to CATRDRVTYSHQPQHF.

This clonotype was picked up a small number of times. A read error may be the cause here, since a much bigger clone is one base away. This sequence joins TRBV5-1 and TRBJ2-1, with 7 bases aligning to TRBD2. The CDR3 runs 14 residues. CDR1 SGHRS and CDR2 YFSETQ come from the germline V gene. CDR3 bases: TGCGCCAGCAGGCCCTCTAGCGGATACAATGAGCACTTCTTC. This sequence encodes CASRPSSGYNEHFF.

The table lists this clonotype with a count of one. CDR3 nucleotides: TGTGCCAGCAGGCCCATGCGGAACGGACGGCCGTATTTT. Its protein is CASRPMRNGRPYF. The chain links TRBV6-2 or TRBV6-3 to TRBJ2-3, with D unresolved. This CDR3 region has 13 residues. V was pared by 6 bases and J by 14 bases, with 21 bases between. Germline values: CDR1 MNHEY, CDR2 SVGEGT.

This chain uses TRBV18 with TRBJ1-3; D gene ambiguous. The ends were cut back, 1 base at V and 0 bases at J, with 13 bases in the middle. This CDR3 comprises 17 residues. Germline V gives CDR1 KGHSH, CDR2 LQKENI. The CDR3 region has the DNA TGTGCCAGCTCACCACGGCCCCGCTCAGACTCTGGAAACACCATATATTTT. This gives the protein CASSPRPRSDSGNTIYF.

As concerns this clonotype: At one end, the junction sequence differs from germline, possibly due to a read error. The chain combines TRBV29-1 with TRBJ2-7; D uncertain. The CDR3 covers 12 residues. CDR1 is SQVTM, CDR2 ANQGSEA, per germline. The CDR3 protein is CNVEGTRYVQYF. Written as DNA, the CDR3 is TGCAACGTTGAAGGAACCCGGTACGTGCAGTACTTC.

A note on this clonotype: Mismatch with germline at one junction end may stem from a read error. The chain is built from TRBV6-8 and TRBJ2-5; possibly TRBD2 for D (6 bases). The germline gives CDR1 MNHGY, CDR2 SAAAGT. CDR3 size: 13 residues. The CDR3 is CASRVVAEQTQYF. CDR3 DNA sequence: TGTGCTAGCAGGGTAGTAGCGGAACAGACCCAGTACTTC.